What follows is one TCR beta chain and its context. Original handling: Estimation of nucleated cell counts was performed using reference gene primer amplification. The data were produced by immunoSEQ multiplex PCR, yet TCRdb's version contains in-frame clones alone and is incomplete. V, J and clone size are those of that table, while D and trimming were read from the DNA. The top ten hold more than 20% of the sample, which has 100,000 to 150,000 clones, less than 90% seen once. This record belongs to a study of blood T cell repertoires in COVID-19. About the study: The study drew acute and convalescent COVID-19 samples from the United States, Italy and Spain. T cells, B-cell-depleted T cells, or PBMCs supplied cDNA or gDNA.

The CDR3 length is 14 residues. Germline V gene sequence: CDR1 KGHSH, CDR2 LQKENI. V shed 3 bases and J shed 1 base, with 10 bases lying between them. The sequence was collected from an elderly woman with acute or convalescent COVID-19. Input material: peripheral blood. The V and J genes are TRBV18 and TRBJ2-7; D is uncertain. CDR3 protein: CASSPTAGSYEQYF. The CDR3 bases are TGTGCCAGCTCACCCACGGCAGGATCCTACGAGCAGTACTTC.